These 20 T cell receptor beta chains were sequenced from one sample in a study of cytomegalovirus exposure and HLA in healthy donors listed by TCRdb under 2017. The library was made by the immunoSEQ multiplex PCR assay. A mixture of 60 forward primers for TCR Vbeta segments and 13 reverse primers for TCR Jbeta segments was used in the multiplex PCR. What TCRdb holds here is the immuneACCESS table cut down to in-frame rearrangements. Part of the clones is not present; checked against another copy, under half of the missing clones reflect an unresolved V gene, and the others are unexplained. This sample gives roughly 170,000 clones in total; over 60% of them show up just once. The top ten hold 0.7% to 0.85% of the sample. The sequenced sample consisted of PBMCs. Receptors were obtained from a female donor in good health and CMV-seronegative.

The chain couples TRBV2 to TRBJ2-3; D is perhaps TRBD2 (6 bases). Trimming removed 10 bases from V and 0 bases from J, with 17 bases in between. Germline V gives CDR1 SNHLY, CDR2 FYNNEI. CDR3 length: 15 residues. The CDR3 DNA is TGTGCCACCACCTCCAGGAGGGACAGCACAGATACGCAGTATTTT. It specifies CATTSRRDSTDTQYF.

As for this clone: The same CDR3 arises from other DNA sequences in this sample as well. This chain uses TRBV30 with TRBJ1-5, with 7 bases matching TRBD1. The trim removed 2 bases at V and 4 bases at J, leaving 2 bases unmatched. CDR1 is GTSNPN and CDR2 is SVGIG in the germline V gene (reference sequence). CDR3 length: 13 residues. Here the CDR3 reads CAWSPQGNQPQHF. The CDR3 coding sequence is TGTGCCTGGAGTCCACAGGGGAATCAGCCCCAGCATTTT.

The chain has TRBV10-3 and TRBJ2-7, with a possible D match to TRBD2 (6 bases). Trimming took off 11 bases at V and 3 bases at J, with 11 bases between the two ends. The V gene's germline CDR1 is ENHRY and CDR2 SYGVKD. The CDR3 has 11 amino acids. In DNA form, the CDR3 reads TGTGCCGCTGGGACTGACTACGAGCAGTACTTC. Its translation is CAAGTDYEQYF.

This clone has more than one count but fewer than ten. The chain couples TRBV7-3 to TRBJ2-7; 10 nucleotides match TRBD2. The CDR3 is 15 residues long. Trimming removed 3 bases from V and 3 bases from J; junction bases left unmatched: 5. From germline, CDR1 is SGHTA and CDR2 FQGTGA. The DNA for the CDR3 is TGTGCCAGCAGCTTGGTAGCGGGGGGCCACTACGAGCAGTACTTC. It encodes CASSLVAGGHYEQYF.

The chain recombines TRBV7-3 with TRBJ2-3, with a weak D call TRBD2 (6 bases). The ends were cut back, 5 bases at V and 0 bases at J, with 12 bases in the middle. The CDR3 has 15 residues. Per germline, CDR1 SGHTA and CDR2 FQGTGA. The CDR3 DNA reads as TGTGCCAGCAGCCCGGCGGCGGGGAGCACAGATACGCAGTATTTT. It specifies CASSPAAGSTDTQYF.

This clone was counted once. The rearrangement links TRBV5-1 to TRBJ1-2; TRBD1 matches 8 bases. With V trimmed by 0 bases and J by 4 bases, 5 bases remained unmatched. Germline V gene sequence: CDR1 SGHRS, CDR2 YFSETQ. The length of the CDR3 is 15 residues. CDR3 protein: CASSLAGGTGYGYTF. The CDR3 bases are TGCGCCAGCAGCTTGGCCGGTGGGACAGGCTATGGCTACACCTTC.

The V and J genes are TRBV5-4 and TRBJ2-7; possibly TRBD2 for D (5 bases). V gave up 3 bases and J gave up 0 bases, with 19 bases separating them. The CDR3 spans 17 residues. The V gene's germline CDR1 is SGHNT and CDR2 YYREEE (reference sequence). The CDR3 loop is CASSSPLKGGGSYEQYF. The CDR3 DNA reads TGTGCCAGCAGCTCTCCCCTTAAGGGCGGAGGCTCCTACGAGCAGTACTTC.

The rearrangement links TRBV18 to TRBJ1-2; perhaps TRBD1 as D (6 bases). The CDR3 extends over 19 amino acids. Germline CDR1 KGHSH, CDR2 LQKENI. Trimming shortened V by 3 bases and J by 0 bases, and 23 bases separated the two germline ends. The CDR3 loop reads CASSPLAGQTQNPNYGYTF. The CDR3 DNA follows: TGTGCCAGCTCACCTCTAGCAGGACAGACCCAGAACCCTAACTATGGCTACACCTTC. The full variable domain, with the rest looked up from reference TRBV18 and TRBJ1-2, is NAGVMQNPRHLVRRRGQEARLRCSPMKGHSHVYWYRQLPEEGLKFMVYLQKENIIDESGMPKERFSAEFPKEGPSILRIQQVVRGDSAAYFCASSPLAGQTQNPNYGYTFGSGTRLTVV.

This clone was seen more than once but under ten times. The genes are TRBV7-6 and TRBJ2-3, with D possibly being TRBD1 (6 bases). The CDR3 runs 15 residues. Germline values: CDR1 SGHVS, CDR2 FNYEAQ. Trimming cost V 6 bases and J 6 bases, with 19 bases left between them. The CDR3 loop reads CASSQGVMGADTQYF. The CDR3 DNA reads as TGTGCCAGCAGTCAGGGAGTGATGGGGGCGGATACGCAGTATTTT.

The chain links TRBV14 to TRBJ2-7; D is unresolved. Looked up from germline, CDR1 is SGHDN and CDR2 is FVKESK. Trimming took 3 bases from V and 4 from J, leaving 7 bases between them. The CDR3 contains 12 residues. CDR3 protein: CASSHGLYEQYF. CDR3 sequence (DNA): TGTGCCAGCAGCCACGGTCTATACGAGCAGTACTTC. The full variable domain, completed using reference TRBV14 and TRBJ2-7, is EAGVTQFPSHSVIEKGQTVTLRCDPISGHDNLYWYRRVMGKEIKFLLHFVKESKQDESGMPNNRFLAERTGGTYSTLKVQPAELEDSGVYFCASSHGLYEQYFGPGTRLTVT.

This clone was seen only once. This rearrangement joins TRBV12-5 to TRBJ2-5, with 9 bases that match TRBD2. Per the germline V gene, CDR1 is LGHNT and CDR2 is FRNRAP. V lost 0 bases to trimming and J lost 1 base; unmatched junction nucleotides: 6. The CDR3 sequence is 17 residues long. The CDR3 here is CASGLVRASGIQETQYF. The CDR3 nucleotides are TGTGCTAGTGGTTTGGTACGGGCTAGCGGGATCCAAGAGACCCAGTACTTC.

This chain joins TRBV5-1 and TRBJ1-5, with D possibly being TRBD1 (5 bases). V shed 0 bases and J shed 0 bases, with 10 bases lying between them. Germline CDR1 reads SGHRS; CDR2 reads YFSETQ. The CDR3 has 16 amino acids. CDR3 residues: CASSLGQGNSNQPQHF. CDR3 nucleotides: TGCGCCAGCAGCTTGGGTCAGGGCAATAGCAATCAGCCCCAGCATTTT. Drawing the rest from reference TRBV5-1 and TRBJ1-5, the complete variable domain is KAGVTQTPRYLIKTRGQQVTLSCSPISGHRSVSWYQQTPGQGLQFLFEYFSETQRNKGNFPGRFSGRQFSNSRSEMNVSTLELGDSALYLCASSLGQGNSNQPQHFGDGTRLSIL.

The chain employs TRBV29-1 and TRBJ2-3; 8 bases align to TRBD1. CDR1 SQVTM and CDR2 ANQGSEA come from the germline V gene. CDR3 length: 14 amino acids. J gave up 4 bases and V 8 bases, and 11 bases lay outside the gene matches. CDR3 DNA sequence: TGCAGCATAAAGGACAGGGCAGGGGCAGATACGCAGTATTTT. Translated, it gives CSIKDRAGADTQYF.

The CDR3 DNA reads as TGTGCCAGCAGCCTCGAGCGGGGTTGGGACGAGCAGTACTTC. This translates into CASSLERGWDEQYF. This chain connects TRBV4-2 to TRBJ2-7; 7 nucleotides agree with TRBD2. The V gene end was trimmed by 4 bases and the J gene end by 5 bases; junction bases not matched to a gene: 8. There are 14 residues in the CDR3. Germline V gene lookup returns CDR1 LGHNA and CDR2 YNFKEQ.

The rearrangement links TRBV9 to TRBJ1-2; 9 bases map to TRBD1. V was pared by 4 bases and J by 11 bases, with 6 bases of the junction left unmatched. The CDR3 is 12 residues long. Germline V gene lookup returns CDR1 SGDLS and CDR2 YYNGEE. DNA of the CDR3: TGTGCCAGCAGCCGGGACAGGGACAGTTACACCTTC. Translated: CASSRDRDSYTF.

This chain links TRBV18 with TRBJ2-6; D perhaps matches TRBD1 (6 bases). This CDR3 spans 15 amino acids. Between the trimmed V and J ends, which lost 4 bases and 1 base, there was a span of 8 bases. Germline lookup yields CDR1 KGHSH and CDR2 LQKENI. The CDR3 protein is CASSLGQSGANVLTF. CDR3 sequence (DNA): TGTGCCAGCTCACTCGGACAGTCTGGGGCCAACGTCCTGACTTTC.

This sequence joins TRBV4-3 and TRBJ1-1; D gene ambiguous. V was shortened by 5 bases and J by 0 bases, with 13 bases between the two germline ends. CDR1 and CDR2 from the germline V gene are LGHNA and YSLEER. The CDR3 length is 15 residues. This CDR3 reads CASSKARWLNTEAFF. The CDR3 nucleotides are TGCGCCAGCAGCAAAGCCAGGTGGCTGAACACTGAAGCTTTCTTT.

Worth noting for this clone: A junction end diverges from the germline sequence, so it may reflect a read error. The V call is TRBV18, the J call TRBJ2-6; a weak D match, TRBD1 (5 bases). The CDR3 spans 13 residues. Germline V gene sequence: CDR1 KGHSH, CDR2 LQKENI. As DNA, the CDR3 is TGTGCCAGCTCATCGTCTGGGGCCAACGGCCTGACTTTC. Encoded protein: CASSSSGANGLTF.

This clone was detected once. The chain carries TRBV5-1 and TRBJ2-7; 9 positions match TRBD2. The trim removed 1 base at V and 5 bases at J, leaving 10 bases unmatched. This CDR3 is built from 16 residues. Germline V gives CDR1 SGHRS, CDR2 YFSETQ. CDR3 in amino acids: CASSLTFSGGPHEQYF. The DNA of the CDR3 is TGCGCCAGCAGCTTGACCTTTAGCGGGGGCCCCCACGAGCAGTACTTC.

This clone has more than one count but fewer than ten. This chain uses TRBV9 with TRBJ2-1; a possible D gene is TRBD2 (6 bases). This CDR3 contains 16 residues. The germline V gene encodes CDR1 SGDLS and CDR2 YYNGEE. V lost 4 bases and J 2 bases, leaving 16 bases between the germline ends. The CDR3 DNA sequence: TGTGCCAGCAGCCCTTCATCTAGCGCCGCCTACAATGAGCAGTTCTTC. Protein sequence: CASSPSSSAAYNEQFF.